This note documents a single T cell receptor beta chain sequence. The antigen remains undetermined. This entry comes from a study of CD8+ T cells in alopecia areata. General study points: In scalp and blood, many expanded lesional clones persisted during tofacitinib. Scalp repertoires also include resident alphabeta T cells from normal skin. Lesional scalp displayed greater clonality than normal scalp, most notably in alopecia totalis/universalis.

Regarding treatment: oral pan-JAK inhibitor, 5-10 mg twice daily. cDNA prepared by RNA extraction and subsequent reverse transcription served as the template for sequencing. Repertoires were generated with immunoSEQ multiplex PCR, while TCRdb's copy carries only in-frame clones and drops some. The data contain more than 150,000 clones, 60% of them seen just once; the ten biggest clones take up 3% to 3.5%. After removal of 3 bases from V and 0 bases from J, the junction contained 0 bases not matched to a gene. CDR3 length: 16 amino acids. Germline values: CDR1 SGHTA, CDR2 FQGNSA. The sequence derives from a human donor with alopecia areata. The V call is TRBV7-2, the J call TRBJ2-2; 11 nucleotides agree with TRBD2. Source: CD4+ T cells sorted from blood, taken at week 4, from a patient treated with tofacitinib. This CDR3 is CASSFSGGANTGELFF. The CDR3 nucleotides read TGTGCCAGCAGCTTTAGCGGGGGGGCGAACACCGGGGAGCTGTTTTTT. The whole variable domain, filled in from reference TRBV7-2 and TRBJ2-2, reads GAGVSQSPSNKVTEKGKDVELRCDPISGHTALYWYRQSLGQGLEFLIYFQGNSAPDKSGLPSDRFSAERTGGSVSTLTIQRTQQEDSAVYLCASSFSGGANTGELFFGEGSRLTVL.